This TCR beta chain was recorded in a study of cytomegalovirus exposure and HLA in healthy donors. The PCR ran on 60 Vbeta and 13 Jbeta primers. The protocol was immunoSEQ multiplex PCR, while the TCRdb copy is restricted to in-frame clones and leaves out a portion. The sample has around 150,000 clones, about 80% seen once. CDR3 length: 16 residues. Germline assignment: CDR1 SEHNR and CDR2 FQNEAQ (reference sequence). Notes on this clone: A junction boundary mismatches the germline segment, possibly from a read error.

Input material: PBMCs. The rearrangement joins TRBV7-9 to TRBJ1-5; D uncertain. This clonotype was sampled from a young man in good health and CMV-seronegative. CDR3 amino acids: CSSSLAGPYSNQPQHF. The CDR3 DNA is TGTTCCAGCAGCTTAGCGGGCCCGTATAGCAATCAGCCCCAGCATTTT.